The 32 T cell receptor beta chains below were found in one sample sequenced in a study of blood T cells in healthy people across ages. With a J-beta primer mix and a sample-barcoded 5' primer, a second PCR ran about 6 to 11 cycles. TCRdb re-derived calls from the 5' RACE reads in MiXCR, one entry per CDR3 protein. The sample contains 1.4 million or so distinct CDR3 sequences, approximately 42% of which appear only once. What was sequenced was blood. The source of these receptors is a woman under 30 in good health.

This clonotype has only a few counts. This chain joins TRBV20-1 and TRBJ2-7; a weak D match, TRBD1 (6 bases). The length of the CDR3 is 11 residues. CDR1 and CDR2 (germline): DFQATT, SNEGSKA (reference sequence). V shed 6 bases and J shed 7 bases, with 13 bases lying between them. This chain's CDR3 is CSATDRKEQYF. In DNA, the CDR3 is TGCAGTGCAACCGACAGGAAAGAGCAGTACTTC.

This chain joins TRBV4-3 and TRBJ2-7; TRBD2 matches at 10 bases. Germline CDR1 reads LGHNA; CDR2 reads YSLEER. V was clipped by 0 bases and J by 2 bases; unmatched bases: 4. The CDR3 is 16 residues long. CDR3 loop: CASSQEGTSATYEQYF. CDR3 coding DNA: TGCGCCAGCAGCCAAGAGGGGACTAGCGCAACCTACGAGCAGTACTTC.

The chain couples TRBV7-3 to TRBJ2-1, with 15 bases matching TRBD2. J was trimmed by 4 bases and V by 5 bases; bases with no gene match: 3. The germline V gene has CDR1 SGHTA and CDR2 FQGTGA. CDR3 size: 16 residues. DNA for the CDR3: TGTGCCAGCAGCAGGACTAGCGGGGGGGGGTACAATGAGCAGTTCTTC. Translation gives CASSRTSGGGYNEQFF.

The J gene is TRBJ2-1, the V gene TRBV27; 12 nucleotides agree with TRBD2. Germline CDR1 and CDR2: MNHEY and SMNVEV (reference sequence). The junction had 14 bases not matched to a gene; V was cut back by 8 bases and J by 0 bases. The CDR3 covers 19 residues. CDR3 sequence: CASSPIGLAGTSSYNEQFF. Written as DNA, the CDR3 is TGTGCCAGCTCGCCTATCGGACTAGCGGGGACAAGCTCCTACAATGAGCAGTTCTTC.

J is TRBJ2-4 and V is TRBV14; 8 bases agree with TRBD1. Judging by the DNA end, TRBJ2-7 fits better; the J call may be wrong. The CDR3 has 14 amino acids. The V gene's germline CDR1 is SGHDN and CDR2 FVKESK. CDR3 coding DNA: TGTGCCAGCAGACGAGACAGGGGTTCCCTCGAGCAGTACTTC. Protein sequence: CASRRDRGSLEQYF.

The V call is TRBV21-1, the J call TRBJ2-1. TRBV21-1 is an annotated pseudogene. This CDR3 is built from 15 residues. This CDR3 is CASSGSRISYNEQFF. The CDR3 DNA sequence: TGTGCCAGCAGCGGGTCGCGGATCTCCTACAATGAGCAGTTCTTC.

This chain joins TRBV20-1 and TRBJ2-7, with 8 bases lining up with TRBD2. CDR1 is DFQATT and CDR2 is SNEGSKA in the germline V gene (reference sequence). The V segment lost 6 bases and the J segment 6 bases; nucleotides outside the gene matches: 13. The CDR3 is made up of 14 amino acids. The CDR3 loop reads CSASDSGTTFEQYF. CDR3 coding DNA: TGCAGTGCCTCCGATAGCGGGACCACCTTCGAGCAGTACTTC.

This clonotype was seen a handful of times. The CDR3 loop is CASSSRLAGDTDTQYF. The CDR3 nucleotides read TGCGCCAGCAGCTCTAGACTAGCGGGTGACACAGATACGCAGTATTTT. The chain has TRBV4-3 and TRBJ2-3; 10 bases line up with TRBD2. J was trimmed by 2 bases and V by 5 bases; bases with no gene match: 7. Germline CDR1 is LGHNA and CDR2 is YSLEER. CDR3 length: 16 residues.

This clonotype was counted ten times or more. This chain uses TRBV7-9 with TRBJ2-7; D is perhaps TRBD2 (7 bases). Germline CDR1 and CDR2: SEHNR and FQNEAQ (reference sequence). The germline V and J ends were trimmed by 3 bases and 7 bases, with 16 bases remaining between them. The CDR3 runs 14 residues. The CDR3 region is CASSLAGAVNEQYF. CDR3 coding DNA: TGTGCCAGCAGCTTGGCGGGGGCGGTCAATGAGCAGTACTTC.

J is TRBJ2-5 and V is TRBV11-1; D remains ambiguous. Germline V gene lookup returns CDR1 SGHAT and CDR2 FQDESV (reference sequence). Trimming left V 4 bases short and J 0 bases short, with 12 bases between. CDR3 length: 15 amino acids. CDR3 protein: CASSSESNNQETQYF. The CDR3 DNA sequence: TGTGCCAGCAGCTCAGAGTCTAACAACCAAGAGACCCAGTACTTC.

CDR3 nucleotides: TGCAGTGCTGCCCAGCCCCAGGGGACCGAGCAGTACTTC. It codes for CSAAQPQGTEQYF. The V call is TRBV20-1, the J call TRBJ2-7; D might be TRBD1 (6 bases). CDR1 is DFQATT and CDR2 is SNEGSKA in the germline V gene (reference sequence). V lost 5 bases, J lost 6 bases, and 17 bases lay in between. The CDR3 runs to 13 residues.

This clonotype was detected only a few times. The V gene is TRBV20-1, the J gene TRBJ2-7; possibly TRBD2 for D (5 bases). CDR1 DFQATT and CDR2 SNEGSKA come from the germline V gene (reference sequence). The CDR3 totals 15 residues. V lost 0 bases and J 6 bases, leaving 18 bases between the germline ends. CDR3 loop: CSARDPTRVKSEQYF. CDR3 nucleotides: TGCAGTGCTAGAGATCCGACGCGGGTCAAGAGCGAGCAGTACTTC.

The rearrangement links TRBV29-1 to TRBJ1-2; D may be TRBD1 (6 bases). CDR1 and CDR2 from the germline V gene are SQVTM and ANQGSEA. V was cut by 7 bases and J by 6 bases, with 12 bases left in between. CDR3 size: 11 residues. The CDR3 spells CSGRDIHGYTF. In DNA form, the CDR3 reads TGCAGCGGCAGGGACATCCATGGCTACACCTTC.

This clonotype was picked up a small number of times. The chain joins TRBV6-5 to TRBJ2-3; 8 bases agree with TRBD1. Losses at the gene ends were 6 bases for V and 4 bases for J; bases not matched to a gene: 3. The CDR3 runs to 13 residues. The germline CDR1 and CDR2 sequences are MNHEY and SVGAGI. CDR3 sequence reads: CASRKQGADTQYF. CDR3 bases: TGTGCCAGCAGAAAACAGGGGGCAGATACGCAGTATTTT.

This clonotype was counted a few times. The CDR3 region is CASTENRGKHYGYTF. The CDR3 nucleotides are TGTGCCAGCACCGAAAACAGGGGGAAACACTATGGCTACACCTTC. This chain links TRBV7-9 with TRBJ1-2; 8 positions agree with TRBD1. Germline V CDR1 and CDR2: SEHNR, FQNEAQ (reference sequence). Trimming removed 7 bases from V and 3 bases from J; junction bases left unmatched: 10. CDR3 length: 15 amino acids. The variable domain in full, completed from reference TRBV7-9 and TRBJ1-2, reads DTGVSQNPRHKITKRGQNVTFRCDPISEHNRLYWYRQTLGQGPEFLTYFQNEAQLEKSRLLSDRFSAERPKGSFSTLEIQRTEQGDSAMYLCASTENRGKHYGYTFGSGTRLTVV.

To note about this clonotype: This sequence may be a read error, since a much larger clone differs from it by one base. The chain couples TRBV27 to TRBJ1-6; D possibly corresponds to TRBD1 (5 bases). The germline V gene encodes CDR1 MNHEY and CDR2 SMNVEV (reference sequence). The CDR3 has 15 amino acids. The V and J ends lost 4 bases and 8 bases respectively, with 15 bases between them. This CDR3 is CASSSLWGMDSPLHF. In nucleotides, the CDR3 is TGTGCCAGCAGTTCCCTCTGGGGGATGGATTCACCCCTCCACTTT.

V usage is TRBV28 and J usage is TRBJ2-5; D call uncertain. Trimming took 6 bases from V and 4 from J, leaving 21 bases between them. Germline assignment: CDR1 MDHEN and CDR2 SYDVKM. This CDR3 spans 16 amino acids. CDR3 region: CASSLFTQKGSETQYF. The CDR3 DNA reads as TGTGCCAGCAGCCTCTTTACCCAGAAGGGTTCAGAGACCCAGTACTTC.

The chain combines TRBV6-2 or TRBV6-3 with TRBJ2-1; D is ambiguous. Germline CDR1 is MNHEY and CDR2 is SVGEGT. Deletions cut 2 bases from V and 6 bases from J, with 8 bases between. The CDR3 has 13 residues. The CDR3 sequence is CASSYGLVNEQFF. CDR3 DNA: TGTGCCAGCAGTTACGGGCTAGTCAATGAGCAGTTCTTC.

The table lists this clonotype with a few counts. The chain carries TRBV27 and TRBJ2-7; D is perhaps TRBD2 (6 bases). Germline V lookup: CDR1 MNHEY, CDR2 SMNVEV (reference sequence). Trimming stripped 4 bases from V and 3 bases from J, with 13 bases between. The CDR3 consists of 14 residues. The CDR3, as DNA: TGTGCCAGCAGTTCGGGGGAGGATGGCTACGAGCAGTACTTC. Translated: CASSSGEDGYEQYF.

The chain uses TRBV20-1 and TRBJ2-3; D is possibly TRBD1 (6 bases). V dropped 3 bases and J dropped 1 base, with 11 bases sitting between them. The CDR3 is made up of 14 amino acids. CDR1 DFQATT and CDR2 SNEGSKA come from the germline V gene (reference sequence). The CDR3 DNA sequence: TGCAGTGCTAGTGGGGACACACGCACAGATACGCAGTATTTT. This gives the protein CSASGDTRTDTQYF.

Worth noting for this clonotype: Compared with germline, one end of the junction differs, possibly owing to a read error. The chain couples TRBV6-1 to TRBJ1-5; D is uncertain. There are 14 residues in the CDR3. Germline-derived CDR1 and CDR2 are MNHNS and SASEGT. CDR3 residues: CASKRAASNQSQHF. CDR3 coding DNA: TGTGCCAGCAAGAGGGCAGCGAGCAATCAGTCCCAGCATTTT.

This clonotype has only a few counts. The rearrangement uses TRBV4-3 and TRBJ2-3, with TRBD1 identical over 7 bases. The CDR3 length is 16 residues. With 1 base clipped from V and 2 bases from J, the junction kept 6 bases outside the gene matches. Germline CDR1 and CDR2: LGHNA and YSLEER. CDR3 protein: CASSQGQGTVTDTQYF. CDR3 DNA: TGCGCCAGCAGCCAAGGACAGGGCACCGTCACAGATACGCAGTATTTT.

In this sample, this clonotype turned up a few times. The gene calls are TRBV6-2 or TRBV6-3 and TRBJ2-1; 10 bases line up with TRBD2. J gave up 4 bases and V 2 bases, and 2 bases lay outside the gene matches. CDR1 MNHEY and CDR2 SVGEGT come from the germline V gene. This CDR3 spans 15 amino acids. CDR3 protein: CASSYTSGDYNEQFF. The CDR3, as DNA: TGTGCCAGCAGTTACACTAGCGGGGATTACAATGAGCAGTTCTTC.

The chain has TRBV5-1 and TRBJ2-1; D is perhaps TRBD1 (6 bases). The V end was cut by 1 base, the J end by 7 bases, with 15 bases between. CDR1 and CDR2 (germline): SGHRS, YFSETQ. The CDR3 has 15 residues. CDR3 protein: CASSLISAGANEQFF. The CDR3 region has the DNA TGCGCCAGCAGCTTGATCTCTGCAGGGGCGAATGAGCAGTTCTTC.

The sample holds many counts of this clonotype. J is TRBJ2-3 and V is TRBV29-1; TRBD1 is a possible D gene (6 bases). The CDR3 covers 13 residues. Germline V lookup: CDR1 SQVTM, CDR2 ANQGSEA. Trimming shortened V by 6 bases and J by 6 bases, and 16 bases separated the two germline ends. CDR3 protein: CSVVTGIVDTQYF. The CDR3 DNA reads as TGCAGCGTGGTGACAGGTATTGTGGATACGCAGTATTTT.

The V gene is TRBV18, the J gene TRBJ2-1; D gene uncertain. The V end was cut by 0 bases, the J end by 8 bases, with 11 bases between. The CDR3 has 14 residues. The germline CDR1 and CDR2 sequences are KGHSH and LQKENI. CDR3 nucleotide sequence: TGTGCCAGCTCACCACCGAACTACCGGGATGAGCAGTTCTTC. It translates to CASSPPNYRDEQFF.

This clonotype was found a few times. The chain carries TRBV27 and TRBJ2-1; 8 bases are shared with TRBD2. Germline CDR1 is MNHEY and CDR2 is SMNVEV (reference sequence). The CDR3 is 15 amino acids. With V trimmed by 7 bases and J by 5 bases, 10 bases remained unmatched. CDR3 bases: TGTGCCAGCAAAGTTAGCGGGACCGTCAACAATGAGCAGTTCTTC. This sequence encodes CASKVSGTVNNEQFF.

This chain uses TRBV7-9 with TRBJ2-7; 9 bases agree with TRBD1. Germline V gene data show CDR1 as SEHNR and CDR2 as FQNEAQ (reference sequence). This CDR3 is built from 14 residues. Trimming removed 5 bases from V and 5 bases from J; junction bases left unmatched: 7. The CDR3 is CASSLTTGGNEQYF. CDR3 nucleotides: TGTGCCAGCAGCCTAACCACAGGGGGCAACGAGCAGTACTTC.

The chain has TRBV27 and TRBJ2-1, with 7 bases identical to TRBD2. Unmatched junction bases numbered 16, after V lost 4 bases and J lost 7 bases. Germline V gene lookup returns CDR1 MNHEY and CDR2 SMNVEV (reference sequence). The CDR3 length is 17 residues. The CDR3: CASSSLAPTDTQNEQFF. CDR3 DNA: TGTGCCAGCAGTTCACTAGCGCCGACAGATACGCAAAATGAGCAGTTCTTC.

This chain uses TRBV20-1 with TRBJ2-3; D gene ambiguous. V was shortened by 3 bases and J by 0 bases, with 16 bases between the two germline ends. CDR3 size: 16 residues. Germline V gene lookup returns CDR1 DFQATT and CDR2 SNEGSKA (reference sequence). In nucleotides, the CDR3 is TGCAGTGCTAGCCGTGCGACTGCCCATAGCACAGATACGCAGTATTTT. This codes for CSASRATAHSTDTQYF.

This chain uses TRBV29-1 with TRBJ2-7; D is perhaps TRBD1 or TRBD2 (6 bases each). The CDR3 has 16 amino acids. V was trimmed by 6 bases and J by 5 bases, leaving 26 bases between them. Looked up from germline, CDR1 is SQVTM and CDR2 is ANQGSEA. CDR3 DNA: TGCAGCGTGGTTTTAGGGCAGGCTAATAGGGGGGACGAGCAGTACTTC. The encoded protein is CSVVLGQANRGDEQYF.

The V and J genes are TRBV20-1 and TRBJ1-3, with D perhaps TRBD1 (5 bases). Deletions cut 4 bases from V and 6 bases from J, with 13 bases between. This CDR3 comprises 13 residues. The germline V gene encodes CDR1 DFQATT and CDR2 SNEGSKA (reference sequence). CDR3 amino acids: CSATGTRENTIYF. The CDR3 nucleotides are TGCAGTGCTACCGGGACCAGAGAAAACACCATATATTTT.